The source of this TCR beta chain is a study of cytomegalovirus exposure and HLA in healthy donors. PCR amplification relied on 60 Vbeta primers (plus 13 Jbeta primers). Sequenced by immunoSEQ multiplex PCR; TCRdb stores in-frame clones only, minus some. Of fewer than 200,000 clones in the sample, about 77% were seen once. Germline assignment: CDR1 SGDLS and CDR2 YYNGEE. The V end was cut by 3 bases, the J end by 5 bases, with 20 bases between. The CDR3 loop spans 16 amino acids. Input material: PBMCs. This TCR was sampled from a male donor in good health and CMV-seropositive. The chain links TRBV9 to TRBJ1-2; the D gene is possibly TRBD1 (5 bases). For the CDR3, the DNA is TGTGCCAGCAGCGCCCGCGGTGACACAGGCGCTTATGGCTACACCTTC. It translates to CASSARGDTGAYGYTF.